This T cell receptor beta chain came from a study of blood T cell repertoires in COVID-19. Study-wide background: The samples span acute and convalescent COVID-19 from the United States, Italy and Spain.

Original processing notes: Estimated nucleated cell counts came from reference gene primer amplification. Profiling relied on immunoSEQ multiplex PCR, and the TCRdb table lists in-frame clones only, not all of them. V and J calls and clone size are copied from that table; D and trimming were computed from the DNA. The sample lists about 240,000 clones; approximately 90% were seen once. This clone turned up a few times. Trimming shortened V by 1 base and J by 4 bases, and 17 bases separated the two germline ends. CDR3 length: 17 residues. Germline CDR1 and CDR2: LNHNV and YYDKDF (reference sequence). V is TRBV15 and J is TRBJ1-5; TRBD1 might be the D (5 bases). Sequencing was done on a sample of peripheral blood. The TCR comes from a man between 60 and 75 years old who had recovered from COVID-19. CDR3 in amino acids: CATSRGQRDLINQPQHF. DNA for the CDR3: TGTGCCACCAGCAGAGGACAGCGTGACCTAATTAATCAGCCCCAGCATTTT.